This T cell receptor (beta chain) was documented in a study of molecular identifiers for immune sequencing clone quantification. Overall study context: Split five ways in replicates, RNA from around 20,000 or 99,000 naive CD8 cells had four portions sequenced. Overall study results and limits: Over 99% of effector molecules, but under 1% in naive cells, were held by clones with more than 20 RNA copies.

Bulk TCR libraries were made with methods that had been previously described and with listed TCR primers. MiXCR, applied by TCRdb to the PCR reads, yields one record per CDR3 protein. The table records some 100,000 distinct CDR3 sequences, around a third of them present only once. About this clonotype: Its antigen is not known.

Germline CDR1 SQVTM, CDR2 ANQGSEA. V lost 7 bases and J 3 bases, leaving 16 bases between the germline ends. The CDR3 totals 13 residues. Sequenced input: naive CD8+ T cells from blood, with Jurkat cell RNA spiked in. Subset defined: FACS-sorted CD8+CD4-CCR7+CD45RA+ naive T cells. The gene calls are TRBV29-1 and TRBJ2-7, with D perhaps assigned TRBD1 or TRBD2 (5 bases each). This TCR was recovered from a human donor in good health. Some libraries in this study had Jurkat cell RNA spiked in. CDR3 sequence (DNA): TGCAGCGATGGGACCCTCGATAACTACGAGCAGTACTTC. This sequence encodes CSDGTLDNYEQYF.